This TCR beta chain is drawn from a study of shared clonotypes between healthy human individuals (dated by TCRdb to about 2020). Study-wide context: A few men and a couple of women, aged 18 to 49 years, made up the cohort. For each donor, CD4 naive and CD4 memory were each given three plates, CD8 naive was given two plates, and CD8 memory was given one plate. To estimate repertoire size and how much clonotype sharing occurs between individuals, the study deeply sequenced the blood TCR repertoires of about 5 healthy adults. To increase sequencing depth and limit assay-specific biases, different laboratories used diverse techniques to prepare libraries and sequence TCR repertoires. Between about 0.85 and 8.9 billion PBMCs per donor were obtained by leukapheresis. Overall results and qualifications from the work: Rarefaction of sorted-subset datasets indicated incomplete sequencing despite the large sequencing depth. Pairwise subsampling led to the expectation that sequencing depth would affect the degree of clonotype sharing among donors. Around 5% of naive CD4, 3.5% of naive CD8, around 2.3% of memory CD4, and 0.35% to 0.4% of memory CD8 clonotypes were shared across four donors. The genetic and exposure-history diversity represented was limited by the small number of donors. Larger estimated clonotype richness was generally found for naive subsets than for memory subsets. Compared with non-shared clonotypes, the clonotypes found in all four sorted-subset donors had higher generation probabilities. Only blood was sampled, and tissue TCR repertoires likely differ from those in blood.

TCR CDR3 regions were amplified from genomic DNA by multiplex PCR using the deep immunoSEQ assay. Genomic DNA extracted from each cell subset was distributed evenly over all wells of several immunoSEQ 96-well plates, and each plate served as one replicate. For sorted subsets, each replicate PCR was loaded with approximately 0.2 ug genomic DNA, equivalent to about 33,000 T cell genomes. Purified libraries were measured with a Qubit 3.0 fluorometer, size-checked on a Bioanalyzer 2100, and measured again with the KAPA Library Quantification kit. Each immunoSEQ 96-well plate was sequenced on its own single-read 150-cycle Illumina NextSeq 550 flow cell. In the paper's pipeline: Because the immunoSEQ output included only junctional sequences and no quality scores, the filtering could not be the same as the filtering used for full-length reads. Sequences were annotated with PyIR, a Python wrapper for IgBLAST v1.9, using IMGT germline references to assign V/J genes and CDR3. Reads with weak V/J assignments (E-value above 1e-6), missing CDR3, stop codons, out-of-frame junctions, or ambiguous translated residues were removed. A V3J clonotype was defined by an identical inferred V gene, J gene, and CDR3 amino acid sequence. Percentage overlap between repertoires was calculated by dividing the number of shared unique clonotypes by the size of the smaller repertoire. RTK rarefaction, the Chao1 estimator, and Recon v2.1 estimates of unobserved clonotypes were used to assess repertoire richness. Generation probabilities were computed with OLGA for all TCRbeta clonotypes obtained by the gDNA method from four donors. TCRdb mirrors the immuneACCESS table, restricted to in-frame sequences. Some clones are absent from its copies; in checked studies, under half trace to an unresolved V gene, and the reason for the others is unknown. V and J calls plus clone size are reproduced from that table; the DNA served to infer D and trimming. Here the sample has around 980,000 clones; more than 75% occur a single time. The ten largest clones take up around 0.6% of the sample.

This clone was observed a few times. Its antigen is not yet known. No base quality values were provided; no much bigger clone lies one nucleotide off. The donors were healthy, HIV-negative adults who had no recently reported acute infections or vaccinations. Every donor was a Caucasian adult residing in Nashville, Tennessee, USA. Magnetic negative selection was used to enrich CD4+ T cells, after which naive cells were positively selected on CD45RA and the negative fraction became the memory subset. After blood collection by leukapheresis, PBMCs were isolated using Ficoll-Histopaque density gradient centrifugation and then cryopreserved in the vapor phase of liquid nitrogen. Analytical flow cytometry was used to check the purity and quantity of each magnetically sorted T cell population. Genomic DNA was isolated from each sorted fraction and quantified by UV absorbance on a Nanodrop 2000c. Via the germline V gene, CDR1 is SGDLS and CDR2 YYNGEE. For this chain, trimming is 0 bases at the V end and 4 bases at the J end, and the number of junction bases without a gene match is 3. The CDR3 spans 15 residues, from the cysteine through the phenylalanine. Just CDR3 DNA is preserved here, 45 bases in frame from base 1.

The sequence was collected from a man aged 18 to 30 in good health. Some clones in this sample may be carry-over from other donors' samples. This chain is built from TRBV9 and TRBJ1-4; TRBD1 aligns with 7 central bases. The sequencing sample was made of memory CD4+ T cells from PBMCs. The cell subset or site label, read with the paper, signifies: CD45RA-negative fraction. The DNA sequence is as follows: TGTGCCAGCAGCGTAGGTGACAGGGATAATGAAAAACTGTTTTTT. Protein translation: CASSVGDRDNEKLFF. The entire variable domain, with the stretches around the CDR3 drawn from the reference TRBV9 and TRBJ1-4 proteins, is DSGVTQTPKHLITATGQRVTLRCSPRSGDLSVYWYQQSLDQGLQFLIQYYNGEERAKGNILERFSAQQFPDLHSELNLSSLELGDSALYFCASSVGDRDNEKLFFGSGTQLSVL.